The source of this T cell receptor beta chain is a study of response to subunit inactivated influenza vaccine. General study results and limits: Authors suggested few new T cells are recruited by each seasonal influenza vaccination.

TCRdb reprocessed the RT-PCR reads with MiXCR, giving one entry per CDR3 protein. In the table there are hundreds of thousands of distinct CDR3 sequences, more than 15% of which are singletons. There are 15 residues in the CDR3. Between the trimmed V and J ends, which lost 3 bases and 2 bases, there was a span of 11 bases. Germline CDR1 SGHDN, CDR2 FVKESK. In the case of this clonotype: Antigen specificity is unknown.

The receptor's source is a man over 45 who received an inactivated influenza vaccine. This chain links TRBV14 with TRBJ2-4, with D possibly matching TRBD1 (6 bases). The sequencing here drew on PBMCs from blood, taken about 12 days after vaccination. DNA for the CDR3: TGTGCCAGCAGCCAGTCCGGGACACCCAAAAACATTCAGTACTTC. It codes for CASSQSGTPKNIQYF.